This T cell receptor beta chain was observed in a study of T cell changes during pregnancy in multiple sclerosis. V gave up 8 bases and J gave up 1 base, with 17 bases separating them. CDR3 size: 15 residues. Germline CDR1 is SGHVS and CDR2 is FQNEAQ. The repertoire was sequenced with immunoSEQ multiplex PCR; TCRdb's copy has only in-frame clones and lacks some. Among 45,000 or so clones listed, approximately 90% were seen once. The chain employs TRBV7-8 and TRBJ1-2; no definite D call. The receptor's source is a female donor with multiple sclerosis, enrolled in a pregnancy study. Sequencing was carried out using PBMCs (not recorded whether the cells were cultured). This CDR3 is CASSPPMLGNYGYTF. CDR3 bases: TGTGCCAGCTCACCACCCATGTTGGGTAACTATGGCTACACCTTC.